The table lists the clone carrying this T cell receptor (beta chain) with a count of one. The source of the sample is a study of blood T cell repertoires in COVID-19. Assay used: immunoSEQ multiplex PCR; TCRdb lists only in-frame clones, some missing. The sample lists roughly 170,000 clones, 81% seen once, with roughly 5% in the top ten. The germline V gene has CDR1 SGHTS and CDR2 YDEGEE. This CDR3 contains 15 residues. The V gene lost 1 base and the J gene lost 2 bases, with 12 bases spanning the gap. Material for sequencing was PBMCs or T cells enriched from blood (not recorded which). The V gene is TRBV5-8, the J gene TRBJ1-2; a weak D match, TRBD1 (5 bases). The TCR was taken from a woman aged 40 to 50 with acute COVID-19. CDR3 region: CASSLRQGGNYGYTF. The CDR3 nucleotides are TGTGCCAGCAGCTTGAGGCAGGGTGGGAACTATGGCTACACCTTC.